This section outlines one TCR beta chain sequence together with its context. This CDR3 spans 18 amino acids. Germline values: CDR1 MDHEN, CDR2 SYDVKM. V was cut by 4 bases and J by 1 base, with 22 bases left in between. This sample was taken from a study of blood T cell repertoires in COVID-19. Study-level information: Samples taken during acute and convalescent COVID-19 were collected in the United States, Italy and Spain. The analysed material was cDNA or gDNA that came from T cells, B-cell-depleted T cells, or PBMCs.

In the authors' workflow: Reference gene primer amplification yielded estimated nucleated cell counts. Profiled with immunoSEQ multiplex PCR; TCRdb holds only in-frame clones, not every one. Clone size and the V and J calls come from that table; the DNA yielded D and trimming. The sample has about 58,000 clones, about 83% seen once. The clonotype comes from a man aged 35 to 55 with active COVID-19. Sequenced material: peripheral blood. V and J are TRBV28 and TRBJ1-1, with D hard to call. The CDR3 here is CASSSMSGSRGSNTEAFF. The CDR3 coding sequence is TGTGCCAGCAGTTCTATGAGTGGTTCGCGGGGTTCGAACACTGAAGCTTTCTTT. The full variable domain, its missing parts supplied by reference TRBV28 and TRBJ1-1, is DVKVTQSSRYLVKRTGEKVFLECVQDMDHENMFWYRQDPGLGLRLIYFSYDVKMKEKGDIPEGYSVSREKKERFSLILESASTNQTSMYLCASSSMSGSRGSNTEAFFGQGTRLTVV.